The present TCR beta chain was sequenced within a study of spatial heterogeneity in lung cancer. At least ten counts were recorded for this clonotype. TCRdb recomputed calls from the 5' RACE reads with MiXCR, one row per CDR3 protein. The sample includes approximately 9,000 distinct CDR3 sequences, about 4.2% of them seen just once. Sample time point: sample taken at primary tumor resection. Sequencing of whole RNA from tumor, nontumor lung or frozen PBMC involved no sorting. The CDR3 is 14 residues long. V lost 2 bases, J lost 6 bases, and 12 bases lay in between. Germline lookup yields CDR1 SGHAT and CDR2 FQNNGV.

The clonotype originates from a male donor with early-stage non-small cell lung cancer. The sample consisted of PBMCs, taken at surgery. This sequence joins TRBV11-2 and TRBJ2-3; D is unresolved. The CDR3 DNA reads TGTGCCAGCAGCTTACGGCTAAACGGGGATACGCAGTATTTT. It encodes CASSLRLNGDTQYF.